Below, one T cell receptor (beta chain) is given with its context. A single record per CDR3 protein comes from TCRdb applying MiXCR to the RT-PCR reads. The sample contains almost 700,000 distinct CDR3 sequences, approximately 15% of which appear only once. Germline V CDR1 and CDR2: SEHNR, FQNEAQ (reference sequence). Trimming took 5 bases from V and 0 from J, leaving 14 bases between them. The CDR3 is made up of 15 amino acids. V and J are TRBV7-9 and TRBJ2-7, with D tentatively TRBD1 (5 bases). This TCR was sampled from a female donor in good health, serving as a healthy control. Source material: memory CD4+ T cells from blood. CDR3 region: CASSPVQGFSYEQYF. CDR3 sequence (DNA): TGTGCCAGCAGCCCGGTGCAGGGTTTCTCCTACGAGCAGTACTTC. Using reference TRBV7-9 and TRBJ2-7 for the parts outside the CDR3, the full variable domain is DTGVSQNPRHKITKRGQNVTFRCDPISEHNRLYWYRQTLGQGPEFLTYFQNEAQLEKSRLLSDRFSAERPKGSFSTLEIQRTEQGDSAMYLCASSPVQGFSYEQYFGPGTRLTVT.